This record covers a single TCR beta chain. The antigen is undetermined. This CDR3 comprises 13 residues. Trimming shortened V by 2 bases and J by 5 bases, and 9 bases separated the two germline ends. The germline CDR1 and CDR2 sequences are KGHSH and LQKENI. The data belong to a study of OX40 agonist ivuxolimab in advanced cancers. Study context: Every 2 weeks, patients received ivuxolimab intravenously, dosed at 0.01 to 10 mg/kg. The dose-escalation cohort was around 83% male, with a mean age of approximately 61 years, ranging about 23 to 90. General study findings and limits: Compared with CD4+, CD8+ T cells on average had more expanded clones. Dose levels from 0.1 to 3.0 mg/kg saw CD4+ and CD8+ blood T cells expand clonally by week 6.

Using immunoSEQ multiplex PCR, the repertoire was profiled, and TCRdb retains in-frame clones only, with some absent. The sample holds around 76,000 clones, roughly nine tenths seen once. The clonotype comes from an adult with an advanced solid tumor such as melanoma, head and neck, liver or kidney cancer. The chain is built from TRBV18 and TRBJ1-1, with a weak D call TRBD1 (5 bases). The sample consisted of CD4+ or CD8+ T cells sorted from blood, taken in a trial of the OX40 agonist ivuxolimab. The CDR3 DNA sequence: TGTGCCAGCTCACCAGAAGGGGCGACTGAAGCTTTCTTT. Amino acid sequence: CASSPEGATEAFF. The full variable domain, with the rest looked up from reference TRBV18 and TRBJ1-1, is NAGVMQNPRHLVRRRGQEARLRCSPMKGHSHVYWYRQLPEEGLKFMVYLQKENIIDESGMPKERFSAEFPKEGPSILRIQQVVRGDSAAYFCASSPEGATEAFFGQGTRLTVV.